The clone carrying this T cell receptor (beta chain) was seen only a few times. This record comes from a study of T-cell reconstitution after alpha-beta-depleted transplantation in children. The CDR3 totals 11 residues. V dropped 11 bases and J dropped 13; count of bases not matched to a gene: 7. Germline V gives CDR1 SEHNR, CDR2 FQNEAQ (reference sequence). Researchers prepared the TCRbeta library using unique molecular identifiers, the study reports. Each CDR3 protein gets one entry after TCRdb re-called the PCR reads with MiXCR. The profile shows around 800,000 distinct CDR3 sequences, roughly 16% of them singletons.

The material sequenced was PBMCs, mostly from graft donor cells, taken 360 days after TCRalphabeta/CD19-depleted stem cell transplant. The chain carries TRBV7-9 and TRBJ1-4; the match to TRBD1 covers 10 bases. The clonotype was recovered from a male patient younger than 18 who had a stem cell transplant for acute lymphoblastic leukemia, so the T cells may come from the graft donor. The CDR3 protein is CAAGTGERLFF. The CDR3 DNA is TGTGCCGCCGGGACAGGGGAGAGACTGTTTTTT. The whole variable domain, filled in from reference TRBV7-9 and TRBJ1-4, reads DTGVSQNPRHKITKRGQNVTFRCDPISEHNRLYWYRQTLGQGPEFLTYFQNEAQLEKSRLLSDRFSAERPKGSFSTLEIQRTEQGDSAMYLCAAGTGERLFFGSGTQLSVL.